A single sample gave rise to the 4 T cell receptor beta chains below, sequenced in a study of beta chain features in type 1 diabetes. Expressed TCRB transcripts got sequenced, as all isolated RNA was reverse transcribed. TCRdb's copy holds only in-frame clones and misses some; the assay was immunoSEQ multiplex PCR. The data hold hundreds of thousands of clones, with roughly 13% observed a single time. What was sequenced was naive CD4+ T cells from blood. These receptors were obtained from a man under 40 in good health.

Points on this clone: One junction end disagrees with the germline gene, perhaps due to a read error. V is TRBV6-5 and J is TRBJ1-2, with D tentatively TRBD1 (5 bases). CDR3 length: 13 amino acids. In germline, CDR1 is MNHEY, CDR2 SVGAGI. The CDR3 region has the DNA TGTGCCATCAGTGAGTCAGCCGGGGGTGGCTACACCTTC. Its protein is CAISESAGGGYTF.

This clone has more than one count but fewer than ten. This chain joins TRBV6-5 and TRBJ2-7; a possible D gene is TRBD2 (6 bases). The CDR3 is made up of 15 amino acids. Germline-derived CDR1 and CDR2 are MNHEY and SVGAGI. V was trimmed by 0 bases and J by 1 base, leaving 10 bases between them. In DNA, the CDR3 is TGTGCCAGCAGTTACTCAGGAGGGGAGTCCTACGAGCAGTACTTC. This sequence encodes CASSYSGGESYEQYF.

The table lists this clone with a count of one. This sequence joins TRBV7-2 and TRBJ2-7; D perhaps matches TRBD1 (5 bases). Germline lookup yields CDR1 SGHTA and CDR2 FQGNSA. Trimming left V 4 bases short and J 6 bases short, with 19 bases between. This CDR3 is 15 amino acids long. In DNA, the CDR3 is TGTGCCAGCAGCTGGGCAGGGTCTTTCTTAACCGAGCAGTACGTC. This gives the protein CASSWAGSFLTEQYV.

This clone appeared a few times. As the CDR3 is not closed by the conserved phenylalanine or tryptophan, this likely results from a read error. Because the CDR3's place on the DNA is in doubt, the DNA is left out and the CDR3 is given as listed by TCRdb. The chain uses TRBV19 and TRBJ1-6; the table's D call, TRBD1, was not checked against the DNA. Ends included, the CDR3 has 10 residues. Per germline, CDR1 LNHDA and CDR2 SQIVND (reference sequence). CDR3 sequence reads: CASSIEQGEL.